The 4 T cell receptor beta chains in this list originate from one sample, sequenced in a study of blood T cell repertoires in COVID-19. The repertoire was sequenced with immunoSEQ multiplex PCR; TCRdb's copy has only in-frame clones and lacks some. The table lists around 700,000 clones, 85% to 90% of them singletons. Specimen: peripheral blood. The receptors here all came from a woman between 18 and 29 years old with acute or convalescent COVID-19.

This clone was seen once. CDR3 DNA: TGTGCCAGCAGTTTAGTCCCCTTAGAGCCCCAGCATTTT. Its protein is CASSLVPLEPQHF. V is TRBV12-3 or TRBV12-4 and J is TRBJ1-5; no clear D. Trimming cost V 1 base and J 8 bases, with 9 bases left between them. The CDR3 spans 13 residues.

The CDR3 is CASSQRSYNEQFF. The CDR3 DNA sequence: TGTGCCAGCAGCCAACGCTCCTACAATGAGCAGTTCTTC. This chain connects TRBV3-1 (or the pseudogene TRBV3-2) to TRBJ2-1; D not resolved. Germline-derived CDR1 and CDR2 are LGHDT and YNNKEL (reference sequence). The CDR3 loop spans 13 amino acids. V was trimmed by 2 bases and J by 0 bases, leaving 2 bases between them.

In this sample, this clone turned up once. This chain links TRBV4-2 with TRBJ2-7; TRBD1 agrees at 8 bases. The CDR3 covers 15 residues. CDR1 and CDR2 from the germline V gene are LGHNA and YNFKEQ. The V gene end was trimmed by 2 bases and the J gene end by 3 bases; junction bases not matched to a gene: 6. The CDR3 DNA reads TGTGCCAGCAGCCAATATGGACAGGGAAACTACGAGCAGTACTTC. It codes for CASSQYGQGNYEQYF.

The V gene is TRBV7-9, the J gene TRBJ1-2; 7 nucleotides match TRBD1. This CDR3 comprises 15 residues. The V and J ends lost 1 base and 8 bases, in that order; junction bases with no gene match: 10. Germline V gene data show CDR1 as SEHNR and CDR2 as FQNEAQ (reference sequence). The CDR3 bases are TGTGCCAGCAGCTTAGATAAGGGGGCAGAGTTGGGCTACACCTTC. Amino acids: CASSLDKGAELGYTF.